The rows below give T cell receptor beta chains drawn from one sample of a study of PD-1 blockade in classical Hodgkin lymphoma. TCRdb's copy holds only in-frame clones and misses some; the assay was immunoSEQ multiplex PCR. Counted here are about 98,000 clones, about nine tenths occurring once; the ten biggest clones make up about 2.5%. The sample consisted of peripheral blood mononuclear cells (PBMCs), taken at baseline. The receptors shown here come from a human donor with classical Hodgkin lymphoma. Each CDR3 is given with its conserved first and last residue. The D gene is left open where the match is weak. Where a row states a size, it is once, few, many or the class of an expanded clone; other rows omit it.

size: .; D: TRBD2; J: TRBJ2-3; V: TRBV7-8; CDR3: CASSLARELVTDTQYF; DNA: TGTGCCAGCAGCTTAGCGCGGGAGTTAGTAACAGATACGCAGTATTTT
size: .; D: .; J: TRBJ2-7; V: TRBV2; CDR3: CASSLGAQYF; DNA: TGTGCCAGCAGTCTGGGGGCGCAGTACTTC
size: .; D: .; J: TRBJ1-2; V: TRBV27; CDR3: CASSLSVRGGGFNYGYTF; DNA: TGTGCCAGCAGTTTATCGGTCAGGGGCGGGGGGTTTAACTATGGCTACACCTTC
size: once; D: .; J: TRBJ2-7; V: TRBV13; CDR3: CASSLLVRGIEYMGESSYEQYF; DNA: TGTGCCAGCAGCTTGTTGGTAAGGGGTATAGAGTACATGGGGGAGAGCTCCTACGAGCAGTACTTC
size: few; D: .; J: TRBJ2-7; V: TRBV27; CDR3: CASSLLPRGPYEQYF; DNA: TGTGCCAGCAGTTTATTGCCTCGAGGACCCTACGAGCAGTACTTC
size: .; D: TRBD1; J: TRBJ1-1; V: TRBV6-5; CDR3: CASSYTRQGEAFF; DNA: TGTGCCAGCAGTTACACCCGACAGGGCGAAGCTTTCTTT
size: .; D: .; J: TRBJ2-7; V: TRBV2; CDR3: CASTYQIVGDEQYF; DNA: TGTGCCAGCACCTACCAAATCGTCGGGGACGAGCAGTACTTC
size: .; D: .; J: TRBJ2-2; V: TRBV7-3; CDR3: CASSLFPRQELFF; DNA: TGTGCCAGCAGCTTGTTCCCGAGACAGGAGCTGTTTTTT
size: .; D: .; J: TRBJ2-1; V: TRBV2; CDR3: CASQGGWQFF; DNA: TGTGCCAGCCAGGGGGGTTGGCAGTTCTTC
size: .; D: TRBD1; J: TRBJ2-2; V: TRBV29-1; CDR3: CSVEWQGVNTGELFF; DNA: TGCAGCGTTGAATGGCAGGGGGTGAACACCGGGGAGCTGTTTTTT
size: .; D: .; J: TRBJ2-7; V: TRBV7-9; CDR3: CASSPSGDRGASGYF; DNA: TGTGCCAGCAGTCCCTCCGGGGATAGGGGGGCCAGCGGGTACTTC
size: .; D: .; J: TRBJ2-5; V: TRBV13; CDR3: CASSPNTGTSQETQYF; DNA: TGTGCCAGCAGTCCCAATACAGGGACCTCCCAAGAGACCCAGTACTTC
size: .; D: TRBD1; J: TRBJ1-5; V: TRBV4-1; CDR3: CASSQDPPKELGRGDNQPQHF; DNA: TGCGCCAGCAGCCAAGATCCACCGAAAGAGTTGGGCAGGGGGGACAATCAGCCCCAGCATTTT
size: .; D: .; J: TRBJ1-5; V: TRBV18; CDR3: CASSPLNAGRGSQPQHF; DNA: TGTGCCAGCTCACCTCTTAATGCGGGACGGGGTAGTCAGCCCCAGCATTTT
size: .; D: TRBD1; J: TRBJ2-3; V: TRBV5-4; CDR3: CASSHRGDTQYF; DNA: TGTGCCAGCAGCCACAGGGGGGATACGCAGTATTTT
size: .; D: .; J: TRBJ2-7; V: TRBV27; CDR3: CASSLTGLPYEQYF; DNA: TGTGCCAGCAGTCTTACGGGCCTCCCCTACGAGCAGTACTTC
size: .; D: .; J: TRBJ1-3; V: TRBV11-2; CDR3: CASSLVSLRFSGNTIYF; DNA: TGTGCCAGCAGCTTAGTGTCTCTGCGATTCTCTGGAAACACCATATATTTT
size: .; D: TRBD1; J: TRBJ1-4; V: TRBV7-9; CDR3: CASSLDGGQEKLFF; DNA: TGTGCCAGCAGCCTAGACGGGGGACAGGAAAAACTGTTTTTT
size: .; D: .; J: TRBJ1-2; V: TRBV5-1; CDR3: CASSSNQPRGYGYTF; DNA: TGCGCCAGCAGCTCAAATCAGCCGCGTGGGTATGGCTACACCTTC
size: once; D: .; J: TRBJ1-4; V: TRBV28; CDR3: CASRPTGKAEKLFF; DNA: TGTGCCAGCAGGCCAACCGGGAAAGCGGAAAAACTGTTTTTT
size: .; D: .; J: TRBJ2-1; V: TRBV5-1; CDR3: CASSLRDSYNEQFF; DNA: TGCGCCAGCAGCTTAAGGGACTCCTACAATGAGCAGTTCTTC
size: .; D: .; J: TRBJ1-3; V: TRBV27; CDR3: CASSLSLLAGHTIYF; DNA: TGTGCCAGCAGTTTATCGCTACTTGCAGGTCACACCATATATTTT